Following are 12 T cell receptor beta chains from one sample sequenced in a study of blood T cell repertoires in COVID-19. Using immunoSEQ multiplex PCR, the repertoire was profiled, and TCRdb retains in-frame clones only, with some absent. The top ten hold about 3.5% of the sample, which has 200,000 to 250,000 clones, 80% to 90% seen once. The sample consisted of PBMCs or T cells enriched from blood (not recorded which). Receptors originate from a woman aged 30 to 39 who had been exposed to COVID-19.

The CDR3 spells CASSDGRTEAFF. Here the CDR3 DNA reads TGTGCCAGCAGTGACGGCAGAACTGAAGCTTTCTTT. The chain carries TRBV6-4 and TRBJ1-1, with unresolved D. Germline lookup yields CDR1 MRHNA and CDR2 SNTAGT. The CDR3 runs to 12 residues. Trimming took 2 bases from V and 5 from J, leaving 6 bases between them.

CDR3 in DNA: TGTGCCAGTAGCCAACAGGTCAACTATGGCTACACCTTC. Translation: CASSQQVNYGYTF. The chain uses TRBV19 and TRBJ1-2; a possible D gene is TRBD1 (5 bases). The V end lost 6 bases, the J end lost 2 bases, and 10 bases lay between the germline ends. The CDR3 spans 13 residues. The germline CDR1 and CDR2 sequences are LNHDA and SQIVND (reference sequence).

This clone was observed once. This rearrangement joins TRBV5-1 to TRBJ2-1, with TRBD1 as a possible D gene (5 bases). CDR1 and CDR2 (germline): SGHRS, YFSETQ. Trimming took 0 bases from V and 0 from J, leaving 10 bases between them. The CDR3 covers 16 residues. CDR3 in amino acids: CASSLAPQGSYNEQFF. In nucleotides, the CDR3 is TGCGCCAGCAGCTTGGCCCCGCAGGGCTCCTACAATGAGCAGTTCTTC.

V is TRBV20-1 and J is TRBJ2-3, with 7 bases fitting TRBD2. CDR1 is DFQATT, CDR2 SNEGSKA, per germline (reference sequence). V lost 3 bases, J lost 1 base, and 4 bases stayed unmatched. The CDR3 consists of 14 residues. The CDR3 loop reads CSASRAGGTDTQYF. CDR3 nucleotides: TGCAGTGCTAGTAGGGCGGGAGGCACAGATACGCAGTATTTT.

This chain connects TRBV24-1 to TRBJ2-7; 9 bases agree with TRBD1. This CDR3 has 16 residues. J gave up 6 bases and V 3 bases, and 11 bases lay outside the gene matches. Per germline, CDR1 KGHDR and CDR2 SFDVKD. The chain's CDR3 is CATSDTTGTGSGEQYF. In DNA form, the CDR3 reads TGTGCCACCAGTGATACAACCGGGACAGGGAGCGGCGAGCAGTACTTC.

This chain uses TRBV12-5 with TRBJ2-1; 14 bases are a match to TRBD2. The CDR3 sequence is 14 residues long. V was pared by 6 bases and J by 10 bases, with 5 bases of the junction left unmatched. Germline lookup yields CDR1 LGHNT and CDR2 FRNRAP. Written as DNA, the CDR3 is TGTGCTAGTGGCCAGGGACTAGCGGGGGAAGAGCAGTTCTTC. This sequence encodes CASGQGLAGEEQFF.

The CDR3 reads CASLVGVPGNTIYF. The CDR3 nucleotides are TGTGCATCCCTAGTAGGGGTGCCTGGAAACACCATATATTTT. V is TRBV10-3 and J is TRBJ1-3, with a weak D call TRBD1 (5 bases). The CDR3 is 14 residues long. Germline lookup yields CDR1 ENHRY and CDR2 SYGVKD.

In this sample, this clone turned up a few times. The gene calls are TRBV11-2 and TRBJ1-1; 10 positions agree with TRBD1. This CDR3 has 15 amino acids. With V trimmed by 5 bases and J by 11 bases, 14 bases remained unmatched. The V gene's germline CDR1 is SGHAT and CDR2 FQNNGV. The CDR3 spells CASSPTIDRGLGAFF. The CDR3 DNA sequence: TGTGCCAGCAGCCCAACTATCGACAGGGGGCTAGGTGCTTTCTTT.

A note on this clone: The junction shows a germline mismatch at one end, possibly a read error. The chain uses TRBV5-4 and TRBJ1-2, with a weak D call TRBD1 (6 bases). The germline CDR1 and CDR2 sequences are SGHNT and YYREEE (reference sequence). There are 13 residues in the CDR3. The CDR3 DNA follows: TGTGCCAGCAGCTTGGGACAGGAAAGGGATATGGACTTC. It codes for CASSLGQERDMDF.

The DNA of the CDR3 is TGTGCCAGCAGTTCCGGACAGGGCGAGAGCAATCAGCCCCAGCATTTT. Protein sequence: CASSSGQGESNQPQHF. The J gene is TRBJ1-5, the V gene TRBV27; TRBD1 aligns across 8 bases. Germline V gives CDR1 MNHEY, CDR2 SMNVEV (reference sequence). The V and J ends lost 4 bases and 1 base, in that order; junction bases with no gene match: 6. CDR3 length: 16 amino acids.

In this sample, this clone turned up once. The chain combines TRBV2 with TRBJ2-7; a weak D match, TRBD2 (5 bases). The germline CDR1 and CDR2 sequences are SNHLY and FYNNEI. V lost 5 bases, J lost 6 bases, and 11 bases lay in between. This CDR3 spans 12 amino acids. The CDR3 DNA is TGTGCCAGCAGTCCTAGCTTCTTCGAGCAGTACTTC. Amino acid sequence: CASSPSFFEQYF.

V is TRBV6-4 and J is TRBJ1-1, with 9 bases aligning to TRBD1. Germline V gene lookup returns CDR1 MRHNA and CDR2 SNTAGT. J lost 2 bases, V lost 6 bases, and 10 bases had no gene match. The CDR3 runs to 16 residues. CDR3 DNA: TGTGCCAGCAGCCCCGGGACAGGGCCTGGAAACACTGAAGCTTTCTTT. It is translated as CASSPGTGPGNTEAFF.